This T cell receptor (beta chain) was identified during a study of blood T cell repertoires in COVID-19. Background on the study: There were acute and convalescent COVID-19 samples, and they came from the United States, Italy and Spain. In each case, the material was cDNA or gDNA derived from T cells, B-cell-depleted T cells, or PBMCs.

In the original workflow: Nucleated cell number was recorded as an estimate derived from reference gene primer amplification. Sequencing was performed with immunoSEQ multiplex PCR; in TCRdb, only in-frame clones are kept and a portion is missing. V, J and clone size are taken as reported in that table, and D and trimming were inferred from the DNA itself. The sample lists roughly 76,000 clones; roughly 70% were seen once. V was cut by 2 bases and J by 3 bases, with 14 bases left in between. The CDR3 runs 16 residues. Germline V CDR1 and CDR2: MDHEN, SYDVKM. The clonotype comes from a man aged 65 to 85 with acute or convalescent COVID-19. The rearrangement uses TRBV28 and TRBJ1-3; D unclear. Sequencing was carried out using peripheral blood. The CDR3 DNA sequence: TGTGCCAGCAGTTTAGTGAGGTACGGATATGGAAACACCATATATTTT. As protein: CASSLVRYGYGNTIYF.